This entry lists 2 T cell receptor beta chains sequenced from one sample in a study of vaccination and CD4 T cells after COVID-19. The Oncomine TCR Beta short-read assay sequenced DNA from cultured CD4+ T cells. One entry per CDR3 protein, called by TCRdb with MiXCR from the PCR reads. The sample records roughly 11,000 distinct CDR3 sequences, around 60% being singletons. Sample treatment: roughly 10-day PBMC culture with coronavirus spike peptide pools or control peptides (ViraFEST assay). Their antigens remain unidentified. The material sequenced was CD4+ T cells from blood, cultured in vitro. All receptors derive from a human donor who had recovered from COVID-19.

The chain is built from TRBV5-4 and TRBJ1-6, with D tentatively TRBD1 (5 bases). With 3 bases removed from V and 7 bases from J, the gap between germline ends came to 11 bases. Germline CDR1 and CDR2: SGHNT and YYREEE (reference sequence). The CDR3 length is 14 residues. CDR3 DNA: TGTGCCAGCAGCTACGGGACTCCAAATTCACCCCTCCACTTT. Translated: CASSYGTPNSPLHF.

The chain couples TRBV7-8 to TRBJ2-7, with TRBD2 as a possible D gene (5 bases). The CDR3 is 16 amino acids. CDR1 is SGHVS, CDR2 FQNEAQ, per germline. V was clipped by 5 bases and J by 4 bases, with 21 bases between them. CDR3 in amino acids: CASSPHSVAGGYEQYF. CDR3 DNA sequence: TGTGCCAGCAGCCCCCACAGTGTCGCGGGCGGGTACGAGCAGTACTTC. The full variable domain, rest sourced from reference TRBV7-8 and TRBJ2-7, is GAGVSQSPRYKVAKRGQDVALRCDPISGHVSLFWYQQALGQGPEFLTYFQNEAQLDKSGLPSDRFFAERPEGSVSTLKIQRTQQEDSAVYLCASSPHSVAGGYEQYFGPGTRLTVT.